Listed here are 26 T cell receptor beta chains from one sample, sequenced in a study of T cells in Graves' hyperthyroidism and ophthalmopathy. TCR beta CDR3 regions were amplified from RNA. Researchers ran a first-round RT-PCR on the TCR CDR3 using the HTBI primer set. TCRdb re-analysed the multiplex PCR reads in MiXCR, keeping a single row per CDR3 protein. The sample holds hundreds of thousands of distinct CDR3 sequences, 46% seen once. Source material: peripheral blood or thyroid tissue (not recorded which). The receptors shown here come from a young woman with Graves' hyperthyroidism.

The chain carries TRBV12-3 or TRBV12-4 and TRBJ1-4; 9 bases are a match to TRBD1. This CDR3 has 14 residues. After removal of 10 bases from V and 8 bases from J, the junction contained 11 bases not matched to a gene. The CDR3 reads CATSPGQGSEKLFF. The DNA of the CDR3 is TGTGCCACATCGCCGGGACAGGGATCGGAAAAACTGTTTTTT.

This clonotype has a handful of counts. J is TRBJ1-2 and V is TRBV7-9, with a possible D match to TRBD1 (5 bases). V shed 5 bases and J shed 2 bases, with 9 bases lying between them. CDR1 and CDR2 (germline): SEHNR, FQNEAQ (reference sequence). CDR3 length: 13 amino acids. The CDR3 DNA reads TGTGCCAGCAGCCAGGGTTCCAACTATGGCTACACCTTC. Its protein is CASSQGSNYGYTF.

This chain connects TRBV11-2 to TRBJ1-2, with D possibly being TRBD1 (6 bases). The ends were cut back, 2 bases at V and 4 bases at J, with 17 bases in the middle. Germline CDR1 SGHAT, CDR2 FQNNGV. This CDR3 is 16 amino acids long. The CDR3 spells CASSLQQGIIAYGYTF. The CDR3 nucleotides are TGTGCCAGCAGCTTACAGCAGGGGATCATAGCCTATGGCTACACCTTC. The variable domain in full, with the rest retrieved from reference TRBV11-2 and TRBJ1-2, is EAGVAQSPRYKIIEKRQSVAFWCNPISGHATLYWYQQILGQGPKLLIQFQNNGVVDDSQLPKDRFSAERLKGVDSTLKIQPAKLEDSAVYLCASSLQQGIIAYGYTFGSGTRLTVV.

The J gene is TRBJ2-5, the V gene TRBV29-1; D gene uncertain. CDR3 length: 12 amino acids. Germline-derived CDR1 and CDR2 are SQVTM and ANQGSEA. Trimming cost V 8 bases and J 5 bases, with 15 bases left between them. As DNA, the CDR3 is TGCAGCTTATCGGTCTTACGGGAGACCCAGTACTTC. Translation: CSLSVLRETQYF.

The table lists this clonotype with a few counts. The J gene is TRBJ1-1, the V gene TRBV5-1; tentative D call: TRBD1 (5 bases). Germline V gene sequence: CDR1 SGHRS, CDR2 YFSETQ. The CDR3 spans 15 residues. The V end was cut by 4 bases, the J end by 0 bases, with 13 bases between. CDR3 coding DNA: TGCGCCAGCAGCGAAACCAGGGCTATGAACACTGAAGCTTTCTTT. It specifies CASSETRAMNTEAFF.

To note about this clonotype: One junction end does not reproduce the germline sequence, and a read error may be involved. The chain carries TRBV7-3 and TRBJ1-4; D call uncertain. Germline CDR1 reads SGHTA; CDR2 reads FQGTGA. The CDR3 sequence is 13 residues long. The CDR3 sequence is CASSLVRREKLFF. The CDR3 DNA sequence: TGCGCCAGCAGCTTAGTGCGCAGGGAAAAACTGTTTTTT.

This chain links TRBV19 with TRBJ1-6; TRBD1 is a possible D gene (5 bases). CDR1 is LNHDA and CDR2 is SQIVND in the germline V gene (reference sequence). The CDR3 totals 18 residues. V lost 4 bases to trimming and J lost 6 bases, with 22 bases between them. CDR3 in DNA: TGTGCCAGTAGTACCTTTAGCCTCCGGGACTGGCGTAATTCACCCCTCCACTTT. Translating gives CASSTFSLRDWRNSPLHF.

The chain joins TRBV4-1 to TRBJ1-5; the D is unclear. V lost 1 base to trimming and J lost 5 bases, with 6 bases between them. The CDR3 is made up of 13 amino acids. Germline assignment: CDR1 MGHRA and CDR2 YSYEKL. The CDR3 sequence is CASSQALDQPQHF. The CDR3, as DNA: TGCGCCAGCAGCCAAGCCCTGGATCAGCCCCAGCATTTT.

The CDR3 region has the DNA TGCAGTGCCACCAAAGGGGGAGGGTACGAGCAGTACTTC. It yields the protein CSATKGGGYEQYF. The V and J genes are TRBV20-1 and TRBJ2-7; D is possibly TRBD2 (7 bases). V lost 6 bases, J lost 4 bases, and 16 bases lay in between. The CDR3 has 13 amino acids. Germline-derived CDR1 and CDR2 are DFQATT and SNEGSKA (reference sequence).

In its sample, this clonotype was seen many times. The chain is built from TRBV2 and TRBJ2-5; D call uncertain. The CDR3 consists of 12 residues. The germline CDR1 and CDR2 sequences are SNHLY and FYNNEI. V was shortened by 4 bases and J by 8 bases, with 11 bases between the two germline ends. The CDR3 sequence: CASSVQIATQYF. The CDR3 DNA is TGTGCCAGCAGTGTACAGATAGCTACCCAGTACTTC.

This sequence joins TRBV20-1 and TRBJ1-4; 8 bases match TRBD1. Trimming at V came to 2 bases and at J to 5 bases, leaving 13 bases not matched to a gene. The CDR3 length is 17 residues. Per the germline V gene, CDR1 is DFQATT and CDR2 is SNEGSKA (reference sequence). CDR3 nucleotide sequence: TGCAGTGCTAGACACCAGGACAGGGCTCTTGGAAATGAAAAACTGTTTTTT. Translating it yields CSARHQDRALGNEKLFF.

The rearrangement joins TRBV10-3 to TRBJ1-4; D unresolved. Germline V CDR1 and CDR2: ENHRY, SYGVKD. V was pared by 2 bases and J by 8 bases, with 6 bases between. The CDR3 covers 12 residues. The CDR3 nucleotides are TGTGCCATCAGTGAGCTCGGGGAAAAACTGTTTTTT. Its translation: CAISELGEKLFF.

This clonotype occurred many times. The chain uses TRBV7-9 and TRBJ2-5; the D gene is possibly TRBD2 (7 bases). CDR3 length equals 13 residues. Trimming took 5 bases from V and 6 from J, leaving 13 bases between them. Germline lookup yields CDR1 SEHNR and CDR2 FQNEAQ (reference sequence). CDR3 coding DNA: TGTGCCAGCAGCCTCCAGCGGGACAAGACCCAGTACTTC. This codes for CASSLQRDKTQYF.

The sample holds one count of this clonotype. Being one base from a much bigger clone, this may be a read error. The J gene is TRBJ2-2, the V gene TRBV15; 8 bases are a match to TRBD2. Per the germline V gene, CDR1 is LNHNV and CDR2 is YYDKDF (reference sequence). The CDR3 covers 17 residues. CDR3 sequence: CATRFASGLANTGEVFF. The CDR3 DNA is TGTGCCACCAGGTTTGCTAGCGGGCTAGCGAACACCGGGGAGGTGTTTTTT. The full variable domain, completed using reference TRBV15 and TRBJ2-2, is DAMVIQNPRYQVTQFGKPVTLSCSQTLNHNVMYWYQQKSSQAPKLLFHYYDKDFNNEADTPDNFQSRRPNTSFCFLDIRSPGLGDTAMYLCATRFASGLANTGEVFFGEGSRLTVL.

The gene calls are TRBV25-1 and TRBJ1-6; TRBD1 is a possible D gene (6 bases). The CDR3 has 14 residues. Between the trimmed V and J ends, which lost 7 bases and 6 bases, there was a span of 13 bases. Germline V gives CDR1 MGHDK, CDR2 SYGVNS. CDR3: CASNPTGSNSPLHF. The CDR3, as DNA: TGTGCCAGCAACCCGACAGGTTCTAATTCACCCCTCCACTTT.

The chain has TRBV7-3 and TRBJ1-2; 7 positions match TRBD1. CDR3 length: 15 amino acids. The junction had 2 bases not matched to a gene; V was cut back by 1 base and J by 0 bases. Germline CDR1 SGHTA, CDR2 FQGTGA. This chain's CDR3 is CASSLRGTANYGYTF. CDR3 in DNA: TGTGCCAGCAGCTTAAGAGGGACAGCTAACTATGGCTACACCTTC. The whole variable domain, filled in from reference TRBV7-3 and TRBJ1-2, reads GAGVSQTPSNKVTEKGKYVELRCDPISGHTALYWYRQSLGQGPEFLIYFQGTGAADDSGLPNDRFFAVRPEGSVSTLKIQRTERGDSAVYLCASSLRGTANYGYTFGSGTRLTVV.

The chain recombines TRBV5-6 with TRBJ2-7; D is undetermined. The CDR3 is 15 amino acids. CDR1 SGHDT and CDR2 YYEEEE come from the germline V gene. V shed 5 bases and J shed 0 bases, with 15 bases lying between them. CDR3 amino acids: CASSSVLWYSYEQYF. DNA of the CDR3: TGTGCCAGCAGTTCCGTGTTGTGGTACTCCTACGAGCAGTACTTC.

The chain recombines TRBV20-1 with TRBJ1-6; TRBD1 aligns across 7 bases. Per germline, CDR1 DFQATT and CDR2 SNEGSKA (reference sequence). The CDR3 runs 13 residues. V was clipped by 5 bases and J by 6 bases; unmatched bases: 4. Here the CDR3 reads CSAQTGSNSPLHF. CDR3 DNA sequence: TGCAGTGCTCAGACAGGGTCTAATTCACCCCTCCACTTT.

This clonotype was recorded many times. The J gene is TRBJ2-7, the V gene TRBV7-2, with unresolved D. The germline V and J ends were trimmed by 4 bases and 3 bases, with 7 bases remaining between them. This CDR3 comprises 12 residues. CDR1 SGHTA and CDR2 FQGNSA come from the germline V gene. The CDR3 spells CASSSAGYEQYF. The CDR3 DNA follows: TGTGCCAGCAGCTCCGCTGGCTACGAGCAGTACTTC. The entire variable domain, with the rest obtained from reference TRBV7-2 and TRBJ2-7, is as follows: GAGVSQSPSNKVTEKGKDVELRCDPISGHTALYWYRQSLGQGLEFLIYFQGNSAPDKSGLPSDRFSAERTGGSVSTLTIQRTQQEDSAVYLCASSSAGYEQYFGPGTRLTVT.

The chain is built from TRBV7-3 and TRBJ2-5; D is possibly TRBD1 or TRBD2 (5 bases each). The germline V gene has CDR1 SGHTA and CDR2 FQGTGA. V gave up 5 bases and J gave up 5 bases, with 18 bases separating them. The CDR3 is 15 amino acids. The CDR3 coding sequence is TGTGCCAGCAGCGTAGGGACCCACTTTCGGGAGACCCAGTACTTC. This sequence encodes CASSVGTHFRETQYF.

This clonotype was observed a few times. Given a much more abundant clone one base away, this may be a read error. CDR3 protein: CATGRDLGAEKLFF. For the CDR3, the DNA is TGTGCCACCGGCAGAGATCTTGGGGCTGAAAAACTGTTTTTT. The chain uses TRBV15 and TRBJ1-4; TRBD1 might be the D (5 bases). The CDR3 covers 14 residues. Per germline, CDR1 LNHNV and CDR2 YYDKDF (reference sequence).

This clonotype occurred a few times. The chain combines TRBV2 with TRBJ2-2; TRBD1 matches at 8 bases. Unmatched junction bases numbered 3, after V lost 7 bases and J lost 5 bases. This CDR3 has 13 residues. The V gene's germline CDR1 is SNHLY and CDR2 FYNNEI. CDR3 sequence: CASKRTGTGELFF. The CDR3 nucleotides read TGTGCCAGCAAACGGACAGGGACCGGGGAGCTGTTTTTT.

For the CDR3, the DNA is TGTGCCAGCAGCCCCTCCGGGACTAGCGGGGCGGTGCAGTACTTC. Its protein product is CASSPSGTSGAVQYF. The chain links TRBV7-6 to TRBJ2-7; 13 bases fit TRBD2. CDR1 is SGHVS and CDR2 is FNYEAQ in the germline V gene. The CDR3 totals 15 residues. V shed 5 bases, J shed 9 bases, and the junction held 10 bases outside the gene matches.

This rearrangement joins TRBV9 to TRBJ1-3, with D tentatively TRBD1 (6 bases). The CDR3 consists of 15 residues. The V gene lost 2 bases and the J gene lost 0 bases, with 9 bases spanning the gap. Germline CDR1 reads SGDLS; CDR2 reads YYNGEE. The DNA for the CDR3 is TGTGCCAGCAGCGTCGGACAGAGCTCTGGAAACACCATATATTTT. It translates to CASSVGQSSGNTIYF.

The chain couples TRBV15 to TRBJ2-6; TRBD1 might be the D (5 bases). The CDR3 is made up of 19 amino acids. The V gene lost 3 bases and the J gene lost 2 bases, with 20 bases spanning the gap. From germline, CDR1 is LNHNV and CDR2 YYDKDF (reference sequence). The CDR3 DNA is TGTGCCACCAGCAGCTTTACGACTCCAGGGTTCGCTGGGGCCAACGTCCTGACTTTC. Residues: CATSSFTTPGFAGANVLTF. The full variable domain, completed using reference TRBV15 and TRBJ2-6, is DAMVIQNPRYQVTQFGKPVTLSCSQTLNHNVMYWYQQKSSQAPKLLFHYYDKDFNNEADTPDNFQSRRPNTSFCFLDIRSPGLGDTAMYLCATSSFTTPGFAGANVLTFGAGSRLTVL.

This clonotype was seen only a few times. The chain recombines TRBV25-1 with TRBJ1-4; TRBD1 matches at 12 bases. V shed 6 bases and J 8 bases; nucleotides not matched to a gene: 7. The CDR3 contains 15 residues. CDR1 and CDR2 from the germline V gene are MGHDK and SYGVNS. CDR3 bases: TGTGCCAGCAGCTTTGGCGGGACAGGGGGCGAAAAACTGTTTTTT. This codes for CASSFGGTGGEKLFF.